The 25 T cell receptor beta chains below were found in one sample sequenced in a study of PD-1 blockade in classical Hodgkin lymphoma. As for time point: cycle 4 day 1 (C4D1), after more than five weeks of nivolumab. Each patient experienced a relapse that followed autologous stem cell transplantation, and brentuximab vedotin exposure varied. Out of thawed PBMCs, magnetic negative selection purified CD4+ T cells. TCRdb's table, derived via immunoSEQ multiplex PCR, lists solely in-frame clones and lacks some. The table records 25,000 to 30,000 clones, roughly 80% of them present only once. The sequencing here drew on CD4+ T cells from blood, taken before the fourth cycle of nivolumab. Receptor source: a human donor with classical Hodgkin lymphoma.

The J gene is TRBJ1-4, the V gene TRBV5-1; TRBD1 aligns across 10 bases. Losses at the gene ends were 0 bases for V and 4 bases for J; bases not matched to a gene: 3. This CDR3 is 16 amino acids long. From germline, CDR1 is SGHRS and CDR2 YFSETQ. The CDR3 sequence is CASSLGDRGNNEKLFF. The CDR3 DNA reads as TGCGCCAGCAGCTTGGGGGACAGGGGAAATAATGAAAAACTGTTTTTT.

This chain links TRBV5-1 with TRBJ2-5; D unclear. The V gene's germline CDR1 is SGHRS and CDR2 YFSETQ. V was cut by 5 bases and J by 4 bases, with 18 bases left in between. The CDR3 sequence is 15 residues long. This chain's CDR3 is CASSPSVGRGETQYF. In DNA form, the CDR3 reads TGCGCCAGCAGTCCTTCAGTAGGGCGAGGAGAGACCCAGTACTTC.

V gene TRBV6-1 combines with J gene TRBJ1-5, with a tentative D call TRBD1 (6 bases). The germline V and J ends were trimmed by 7 bases and 0 bases, with 13 bases remaining between them. Germline V gene data show CDR1 as MNHNS and CDR2 as SASEGT. The CDR3 spans 15 residues. In DNA form, the CDR3 reads TGTGCCAGCACGCAGGGGAAAAATAGCAATCAGCCCCAGCATTTT. Translation gives CASTQGKNSNQPQHF.

The chain combines TRBV6-5 with TRBJ1-2; 10 positions match TRBD1. The junction had 0 bases not matched to a gene; V was cut back by 1 base and J by 4 bases. The germline V gene has CDR1 MNHEY and CDR2 SVGAGI. This CDR3 region has 14 residues. The CDR3 region is CASSYWDRGYGYTF. CDR3 in DNA: TGTGCCAGCAGTTACTGGGACAGGGGCTATGGCTACACCTTC.

The chain combines TRBV19 with TRBJ2-5; D is perhaps TRBD2 (7 bases). Germline V gives CDR1 LNHDA, CDR2 SQIVND (reference sequence). Trimming stripped 5 bases from V and 5 bases from J, with 12 bases between. The CDR3 runs to 13 residues. CDR3 sequence reads: CASSGGAGETQYF. CDR3 coding DNA: TGTGCCAGTAGTGGGGGGGCAGGGGAGACCCAGTACTTC.

The J gene is TRBJ1-2, the V gene TRBV5-1, with TRBD1 identical over 9 bases. This CDR3 spans 15 amino acids. Germline V CDR1 and CDR2: SGHRS, YFSETQ. V shed 4 bases, J shed 8 bases, and the junction held 12 bases outside the gene matches. CDR3 coding DNA: TGCGCCAGCAGCCAACCCGGGACAGGGTCCGGGGGCTACACCTTC. This gives the protein CASSQPGTGSGGYTF. Full variable domain (remainder filled in from reference TRBV5-1 and TRBJ1-2): KAGVTQTPRYLIKTRGQQVTLSCSPISGHRSVSWYQQTPGQGLQFLFEYFSETQRNKGNFPGRFSGRQFSNSRSEMNVSTLELGDSALYLCASSQPGTGSGGYTFGSGTRLTVV.

V is TRBV12-5 and J is TRBJ1-6; maybe TRBD1 (6 bases). The CDR3 runs to 14 residues. V was pared by 9 bases and J by 4 bases, with 13 bases between. The germline CDR1 and CDR2 sequences are LGHNT and FRNRAP. CDR3 sequence: CASGRGIYNSPLHF. The CDR3 DNA follows: TGTGCTAGCGGGAGGGGGATATATAATTCACCCCTCCACTTT.

The chain carries TRBV5-1 and TRBJ1-6, with no clear D. There are 16 residues in the CDR3. Between the trimmed V and J ends, which lost 4 bases and 0 bases, there was a span of 11 bases. In germline, CDR1 is SGHRS, CDR2 YFSETQ. The CDR3 DNA follows: TGCGCCAGCAGCCCCCAGTTCGGCTCCTATAATTCACCCCTCCACTTT. Protein: CASSPQFGSYNSPLHF.

This chain uses TRBV5-1 with TRBJ2-5; tentative D call: TRBD1 (7 bases). CDR3 size: 18 residues. From germline, CDR1 is SGHRS and CDR2 YFSETQ. V lost 5 bases, J lost 1 base, and 24 bases lay in between. CDR3 region: CASRRQGTLLGGQETQYF. CDR3 sequence (DNA): TGCGCCAGCAGACGACAGGGCACCCTCTTGGGGGGCCAAGAGACCCAGTACTTC.

CDR3 DNA sequence: TGTGCCAGCAGCCAGGGAACAGGGAGGGCCTACGAGCAGTACTTC. It translates to CASSQGTGRAYEQYF. This sequence joins TRBV14 and TRBJ2-7; D may be TRBD2 (7 bases). The CDR3 length is 15 residues. Germline V gene data show CDR1 as SGHDN and CDR2 as FVKESK. V was trimmed by 3 bases and J by 2 bases, leaving 14 bases between them.

This chain links TRBV5-1 with TRBJ2-3; D is uncertain. The CDR3 runs to 15 residues. The V end was cut by 4 bases, the J end by 6 bases, with 18 bases between. Germline V lookup: CDR1 SGHRS, CDR2 YFSETQ. For the CDR3, the DNA is TGCGCCAGCAGCATCCGGGCCCTCATCGGGGATACGCAGTATTTT. Translating gives CASSIRALIGDTQYF.

The DNA for the CDR3 is TGTGCCAGCAGTTTAGCCAGGGAAAATGGCTACACCTTC. This sequence encodes CASSLARENGYTF. The V and J genes are TRBV28 and TRBJ1-2, with a tentative D call TRBD1 (5 bases). The CDR3 is 13 amino acids. The V and J ends lost 2 bases and 6 bases respectively, with 10 bases between them. Looked up from germline, CDR1 is MDHEN and CDR2 is SYDVKM.

This clone was counted between two and nine times. The chain joins TRBV4-1 to TRBJ1-2; TRBD1 is a possible D gene (5 bases). The CDR3 is made up of 15 amino acids. Trimming removed 0 bases at V and 7 bases at J, with 15 bases between. CDR1 and CDR2 from the germline V gene are MGHRA and YSYEKL. CDR3 in DNA: TGCGCCAGCAGCCAAGATCAACAGGTCATTCTTGGCTACACCTTC. Protein product: CASSQDQQVILGYTF.

This chain connects TRBV5-1 to TRBJ2-3, with D possibly being TRBD1 (6 bases). V was cut by 3 bases and J by 1 base, with 21 bases left in between. The CDR3 spans 18 residues. Germline V CDR1 and CDR2: SGHRS, YFSETQ. The CDR3 sequence: CASSSLSTGSVGTDTQYF. The CDR3 DNA follows: TGCGCCAGCAGCTCTTTGTCTACAGGGTCGGTCGGCACAGATACGCAGTATTTT.

This chain uses TRBV7-9 with TRBJ2-7; possibly TRBD2 for D (5 bases). Trimming removed 5 bases from V and 3 bases from J, with 14 bases in between. Per germline, CDR1 SEHNR and CDR2 FQNEAQ (reference sequence). This CDR3 comprises 14 residues. The DNA of the CDR3 is TGTGCCAGCAGCCAGGATGGAGGCGGCTACGAGCAGTACTTC. It yields the protein CASSQDGGGYEQYF.

CDR3 sequence (DNA): TGTGCCATCAGTGAGGTTGGGGTTGAAGCTTTCTTT. It encodes CAISEVGVEAFF. The V gene is TRBV10-3, the J gene TRBJ1-1; no clear D gene. Germline loops: CDR1 ENHRY, CDR2 SYGVKD. V lost 2 bases, J lost 7 bases, and 8 bases lay in between. The CDR3 is 12 amino acids.

The J gene is TRBJ1-4, the V gene TRBV5-1; D gene uncertain. The CDR3 consists of 14 residues. The germline V and J ends were trimmed by 1 base and 5 bases, with 9 bases remaining between them. Germline V gives CDR1 SGHRS, CDR2 YFSETQ. The chain's CDR3 is CASSLYSANEKLFF. The CDR3 DNA follows: TGCGCCAGCAGCTTGTACAGCGCAAATGAAAAACTGTTTTTT.

Concerning this clone: Within the sample, other DNA sequences also encode this same CDR3. The rearrangement links TRBV5-1 to TRBJ2-1; D unclear. Trimming removed 0 bases from V and 1 base from J, with 5 bases in between. This CDR3 contains 14 residues. Germline V gene data show CDR1 as SGHRS and CDR2 as YFSETQ. This CDR3 is CASSLGQSYNEQFF. The CDR3 DNA reads TGCGCCAGCAGCTTGGGCCAGTCCTACAATGAGCAGTTCTTC.

The V call is TRBV7-9, the J call TRBJ2-6, with D unresolved. Germline assignment: CDR1 SEHNR and CDR2 FQNEAQ (reference sequence). Trimming cost V 1 base and J 2 bases, with 9 bases left between them. The CDR3 consists of 16 residues. CDR3 in amino acids: CASSLVSGAGANVLTF. The CDR3, as DNA: TGTGCCAGCAGCTTAGTTTCAGGAGCTGGGGCCAACGTCCTGACTTTC.

This chain joins TRBV6-5 and TRBJ1-4; 8 bases map to TRBD1. J lost 8 bases, V lost 5 bases, and 7 bases had no gene match. The V gene's germline CDR1 is MNHEY and CDR2 SVGAGI. The CDR3 totals 14 residues. The CDR3 region has the DNA TGTGCCAGCAGTATGACAGGGGAGAGCGAAAAACTGTTTTTT. Translating it yields CASSMTGESEKLFF.

This chain uses TRBV5-1 with TRBJ2-7; the match to TRBD1 covers 9 bases. V shed 2 bases, J shed 3 bases, and the junction held 6 bases outside the gene matches. Per germline, CDR1 SGHRS and CDR2 YFSETQ. This CDR3 region has 15 residues. CDR3 coding DNA: TGCGCCAGCAGCTTACAACAGGGGGCACTCTACGAGCAGTACTTC. Its translation is CASSLQQGALYEQYF.

The J gene is TRBJ1-2, the V gene TRBV5-1, with 10 bases identical to TRBD1. Germline lookup yields CDR1 SGHRS and CDR2 YFSETQ. The CDR3 has 14 amino acids. V lost 2 bases, J lost 5 bases, and 3 bases stayed unmatched. The CDR3 DNA follows: TGCGCCAGCAGCTTCGACAGGGGGCATTATGGCTACACCTTC. Translation gives CASSFDRGHYGYTF.

This chain connects TRBV11-2 to TRBJ2-5; D gene unclear. CDR3 length: 14 amino acids. Germline V gives CDR1 SGHAT, CDR2 FQNNGV. V was cut by 0 bases and J by 5 bases, with 10 bases left in between. CDR3 amino acids: CASSLDLPGETQYF. Here the CDR3 DNA reads TGTGCCAGCAGCTTAGATCTTCCTGGCGAGACCCAGTACTTC.

The rearrangement links TRBV5-1 to TRBJ2-7, with 7 positions matching TRBD1. This CDR3 has 12 amino acids. Losses at the gene ends were 9 bases for V and 2 bases for J; bases not matched to a gene: 5. Germline CDR1 SGHRS, CDR2 YFSETQ. The CDR3 is CATQGDPYEQYF. The DNA of the CDR3 is TGCGCCACCCAGGGGGATCCCTACGAGCAGTACTTC.

This clone was seen just once. The rearrangement joins TRBV6-6 to TRBJ2-7; the D gene is possibly TRBD1 (6 bases). The germline V gene encodes CDR1 MNHNY and CDR2 SVGAGI (reference sequence). The CDR3 is made up of 14 amino acids. V was shortened by 6 bases and J by 1 base, with 13 bases between the two germline ends. The CDR3: CASRFQGQSYEQYF. The CDR3 DNA reads as TGTGCCAGCAGGTTTCAGGGGCAATCCTACGAGCAGTACTTC.